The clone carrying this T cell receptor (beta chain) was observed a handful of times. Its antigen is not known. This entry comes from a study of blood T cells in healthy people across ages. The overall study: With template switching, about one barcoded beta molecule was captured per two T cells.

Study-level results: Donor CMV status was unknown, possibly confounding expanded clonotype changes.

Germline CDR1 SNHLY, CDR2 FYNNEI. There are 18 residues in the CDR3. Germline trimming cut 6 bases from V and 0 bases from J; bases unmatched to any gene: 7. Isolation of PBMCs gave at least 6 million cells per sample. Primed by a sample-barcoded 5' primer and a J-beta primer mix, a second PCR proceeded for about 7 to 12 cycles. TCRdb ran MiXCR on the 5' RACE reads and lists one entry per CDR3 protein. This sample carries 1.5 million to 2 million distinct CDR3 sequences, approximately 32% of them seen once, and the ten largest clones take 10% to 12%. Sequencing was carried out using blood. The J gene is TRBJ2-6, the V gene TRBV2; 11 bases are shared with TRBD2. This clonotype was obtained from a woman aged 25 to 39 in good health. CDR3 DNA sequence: TGTGCCAGCAGGCCCAGACTAGCGGGGAGCTCTGGGGCCAACGTCCTGACTTTC. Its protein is CASRPRLAGSSGANVLTF.